Listed below are T cell receptor beta chains from one sample, sequenced in a study of blood T cell repertoires in COVID-19. The assay was immunoSEQ multiplex PCR, and TCRdb's table has in-frame clones only and misses some. This sample has about 130,000 clones, with 84% found just once. Sequencing input: peripheral blood. These receptors came from a woman under 40 who had recovered from COVID-19. CDR3s include the opening cysteine and the closing phenylalanine or tryptophan. D genes are given only for firm matches. Expanded clones are given a class, and other clones once, few, many or no size at all.

j_call v_call clone_size d_call cdr3_nt cdr3_aa
TRBJ2-4 TRBV19 NA NA TGTGCCAGTAGTATCACGTCAGAAAGACTAGCCAAAAACATTCAGTACTTC CASSITSERLAKNIQYF
TRBJ2-3 TRBV3-1/TRBV3-2 NA TRBD2 TGTGCCAGCAGCCAAGAAATTAGCGGGGTCGCAGATACGCAGTATTTT CASSQEISGVADTQYF
TRBJ2-7 TRBV18 NA NA TGTGCCAGCTCTCCCTCCGGGGTCGACGACGAGCAGTACTTC CASSPSGVDDEQYF
TRBJ2-2 TRBV7-9 NA NA TGTGCCAGCAGCTCCCTTCCTGGACTCTTCGGGGAGCTGTTTTTT CASSSLPGLFGELFF
TRBJ1-1 TRBV6-5 NA TRBD1 TGTGCCAGCAGTCCCCCTGGACAGGGGCTCTATGAAGCTTTCTTT CASSPPGQGLYEAFF
TRBJ2-2 TRBV7-8 NA NA TGTGCCAGCAGCTTAGCCGGGGGAGCCACCGGGGAGCTGTTTTTT CASSLAGGATGELFF
TRBJ2-4 TRBV19 NA TRBD2 TGTGCCAGTAGTACCTCGGGACGGGGGGGAGACATTCAGTACTTC CASSTSGRGGDIQYF
TRBJ2-3 TRBV10-1 NA TRBD1 TGCGCCAGCAGTGAAGGGGGCAGAGAGACAGATACGCAGTATTTT CASSEGGRETDTQYF
TRBJ1-1 TRBV4-1 NA TRBD1 TGCGCCAGCAGCCAACCCGGGACAGGGGCGAATACCAGAGCTTTCTTT CASSQPGTGANTRAFF
TRBJ2-7 TRBV19 NA TRBD1 TGTGCCAGTACCCCAGATGCTACAGGGGACTACGAGCAGTACTTC CASTPDATGDYEQYF
TRBJ2-7 TRBV19 NA TRBD1 TGTGCCAGTAGTACCCCCGGGACAGGGTCCTACGAGCAGTACTTC CASSTPGTGSYEQYF
TRBJ2-7 TRBV27 NA TRBD2 TGTGCCAGCAGTAGGGACAGCGGGGGGATTCGGTACGAGCAGTACTTC CASSRDSGGIRYEQYF
TRBJ2-1 TRBV7-2 NA TRBD2 TGTGCCAGCAGCTCCTGGACTAGCATCGGTGAGCAGTTCTTC CASSSWTSIGEQFF
TRBJ2-3 TRBV5-1 NA NA TGCGCCAGCAGCCTAGGACTAATAACAGATACGCAGTATTTT CASSLGLITDTQYF
TRBJ1-2 TRBV4-1 many TRBD1 TGCGCCAGCAGCCCACAGGGGGCGAACTATGGCTACACCTTC CASSPQGANYGYTF
TRBJ2-3 TRBV9 NA TRBD1 TGTGCCAGCAGCGTCGGCAGACAGGGATCTTTTTCAGATACGCAGTATTTT CASSVGRQGSFSDTQYF